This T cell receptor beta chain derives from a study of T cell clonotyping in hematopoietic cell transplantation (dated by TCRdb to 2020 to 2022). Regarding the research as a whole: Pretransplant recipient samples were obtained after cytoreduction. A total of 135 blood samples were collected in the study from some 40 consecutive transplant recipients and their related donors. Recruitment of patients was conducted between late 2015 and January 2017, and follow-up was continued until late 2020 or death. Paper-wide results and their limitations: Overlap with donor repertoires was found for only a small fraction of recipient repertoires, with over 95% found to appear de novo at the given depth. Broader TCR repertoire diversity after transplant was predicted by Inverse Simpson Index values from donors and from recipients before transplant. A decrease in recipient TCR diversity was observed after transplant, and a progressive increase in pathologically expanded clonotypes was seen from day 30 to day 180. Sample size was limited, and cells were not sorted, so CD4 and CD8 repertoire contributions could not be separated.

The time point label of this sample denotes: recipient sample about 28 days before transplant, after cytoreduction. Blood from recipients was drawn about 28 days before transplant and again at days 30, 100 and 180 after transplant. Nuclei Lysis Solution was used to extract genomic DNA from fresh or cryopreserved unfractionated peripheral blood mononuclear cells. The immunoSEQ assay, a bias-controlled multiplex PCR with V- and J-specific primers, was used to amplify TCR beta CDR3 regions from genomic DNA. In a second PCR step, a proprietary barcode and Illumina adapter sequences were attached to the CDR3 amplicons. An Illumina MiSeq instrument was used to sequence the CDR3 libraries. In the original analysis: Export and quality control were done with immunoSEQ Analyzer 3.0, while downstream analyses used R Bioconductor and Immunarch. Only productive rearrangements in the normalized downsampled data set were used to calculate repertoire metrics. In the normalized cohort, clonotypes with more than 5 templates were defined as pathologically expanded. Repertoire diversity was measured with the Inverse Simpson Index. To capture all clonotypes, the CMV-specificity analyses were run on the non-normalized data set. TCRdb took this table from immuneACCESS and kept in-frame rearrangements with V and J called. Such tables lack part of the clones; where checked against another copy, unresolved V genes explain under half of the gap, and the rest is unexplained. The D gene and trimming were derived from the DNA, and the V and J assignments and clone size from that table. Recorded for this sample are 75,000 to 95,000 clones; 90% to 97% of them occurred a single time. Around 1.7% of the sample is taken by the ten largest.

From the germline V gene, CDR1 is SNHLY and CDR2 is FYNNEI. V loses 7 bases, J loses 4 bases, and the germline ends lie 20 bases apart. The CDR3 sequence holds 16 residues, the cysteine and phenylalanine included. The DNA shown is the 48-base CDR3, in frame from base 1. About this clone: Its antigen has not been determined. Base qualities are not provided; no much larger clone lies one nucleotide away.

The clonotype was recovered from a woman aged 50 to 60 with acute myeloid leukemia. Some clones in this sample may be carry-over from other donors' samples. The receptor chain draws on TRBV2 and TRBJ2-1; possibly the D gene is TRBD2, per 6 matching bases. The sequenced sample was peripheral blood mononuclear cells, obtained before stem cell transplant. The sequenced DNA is TGTGCCAGCAAAGAGACCGCTCTGGGGACTTACAATGAGCAGTTCTTC. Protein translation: CASKETALGTYNEQFF. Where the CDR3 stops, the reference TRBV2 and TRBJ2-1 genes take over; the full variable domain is EPEVTQTPSHQVTQMGQEVILRCVPISNHLYFYWYRQILGQKVEFLVSFYNNEISEKSEIFDDQFSVERPDGSNFTLKIRSTKLEDSAMYFCASKETALGTYNEQFFGPGTRLTVL.